The present TCR beta chain was sequenced within a study of blood T cell repertoires in COVID-19. Some clones are missing from TCRdb's copy, which holds only in-frame ones; the method was immunoSEQ multiplex PCR. The sample has some 110,000 clones, about 85% seen once. Germline CDR1 reads MGHRA; CDR2 reads YSYEKL. Deletions cut 7 bases from V and 7 bases from J, with 15 bases between. The CDR3 has 13 amino acids. The gene calls are TRBV4-1 and TRBJ2-3; D is unresolved. The sample consisted of peripheral blood. The sequence was collected from a man aged 40-50 years with acute or convalescent COVID-19. CDR3 DNA: TGCGCCAGCACGGTCCCATCATCGAATACGCAGTATTTT. It specifies CASTVPSSNTQYF.